This TCR beta chain was found in a study of shared clonotypes between healthy human individuals. Profiling relied on immunoSEQ multiplex PCR, and the TCRdb table lists in-frame clones only, not all of them. The data hold 500,000 to 550,000 clones, with about 96% observed a single time. CDR3 length: 16 residues. The junction had 6 bases not matched to a gene; V was cut back by 6 bases and J by 2 bases. Looked up from germline, CDR1 is MDHEN and CDR2 is SYDVKM. Sequenced material: naive CD4+ T cells sorted from blood. Subset in this sample: CD45RA+ positively selected. The gene calls are TRBV28 and TRBJ2-1; 11 nucleotides match TRBD2. The source is a woman in her 30s in good health. CDR3 in amino acids: CASRFGTSGTYNEQFF. CDR3 nucleotide sequence: TGTGCCAGCAGATTCGGGACTAGCGGAACCTACAATGAGCAGTTCTTC.